A selection of T cell receptor beta chains follows, all from one sample in a study of tumor-infiltrating lymphocytes in localized non-small cell lung cancer. Sequencing used immunoSEQ multiplex PCR; TCRdb keeps in-frame clones, though not all of them. The sample contains under 9,500 clones, approximately 80% of which appear only once. Sequences were obtained from uninvolved lung tissue not adjacent to the tumor. Source of these receptors: a human donor with non-small cell lung cancer. Each CDR3 is given with its conserved first and last residue. The D gene is left open where the match is weak. Not all rows give a size; the values are once, few, many and, for expanded clones, a class.

j_call	d_call	clone_size	v_call	cdr3_nt	cdr3_aa
TRBJ2-5	TRBD1	-	TRBV9	TGTGCCAGCAGCGTAGCAGGGGGCGCGTGGGAGACCCAGTACTTC	CASSVAGGAWETQYF
TRBJ2-2	-	-	TRBV6-4	TGTGCCAGCAGTGACGGCAGGGGAACCGGGGAGCTGTTTTTT	CASSDGRGTGELFF
TRBJ2-7	-	-	TRBV27	TGTGCCACCCGCCGGGTGGGGGCCTACGAGCAGTACTTC	CATRRVGAYEQYF
TRBJ2-3	TRBD1	once	TRBV7-2	TGTGCCAGCAGCTCCGACAGGGAAGCGACGCAGTATTTT	CASSSDREATQYF
TRBJ2-6	-	-	TRBV7-9	TGTGCCAGCAGCTTAAATCGGGCTGGGGCCAACGTCCTGACTTTC	CASSLNRAGANVLTF
TRBJ2-7	TRBD2	few	TRBV28	TGTGCCAGCAGTTTGGGACTAGCGGGAGTAGGAACCCCCTACGAGCAGTACTTC	CASSLGLAGVGTPYEQYF
TRBJ2-7	-	once	TRBV10-3	TGTGCCAGCAGGCTGATAGGAGGCGTCTACGAGCAGTACTTC	CASRLIGGVYEQYF
TRBJ2-5	TRBD2	-	TRBV7-2	TGTGCCAGCAGCCCGCCTAGCGGAGAGACCCAGTACTTC	CASSPPSGETQYF
TRBJ1-2	TRBD1	-	TRBV13	TGTGCCAGCAGTCTGACAGGGAAAGGCTACACCTTC	CASSLTGKGYTF
TRBJ1-1	-	few	TRBV2	TGTGCCAGCAGTGAGGGGGAGCGATGGATGATGAACACTGAAGCTTTCTTT	CASSEGERWMMNTEAFF
TRBJ1-6	-	once	TRBV10-3	TGTGCCATCAGTGTGACCGCGGTTCAGGGGAGTTCACCCCTCCACTTT	CAISVTAVQGSSPLHF
TRBJ2-7	-	-	TRBV7-2	TGTGCCAGCAGCTCCAATTCCTACGAGCAGTACTTC	CASSSNSYEQYF
TRBJ2-3	-	-	TRBV11-3	TGTGCCAGCAGCTTACGGGCAGATACGCAGTATTTT	CASSLRADTQYF
TRBJ2-1	-	-	TRBV15	TGTGCCACCAGCAGAGATGCAGAGCCGGGGATCGAGCAGTTCTTC	CATSRDAEPGIEQFF
TRBJ1-2	TRBD1	-	TRBV5-4	TGTGCCAGCAGCTTGACGGGACAGGGCGCTGGAGGCTACACCTTC	CASSLTGQGAGGYTF
TRBJ1-1	-	-	TRBV6-1	TGTGCCAGCAGTGAAAAGGGAAGTGGGACTTTCTTT	CASSEKGSGTFF
TRBJ1-1	-	-	TRBV5-6	TGTGCCAGCAGCTGGGACAAAATGAACACTGAAGCTTTCTTT	CASSWDKMNTEAFF
TRBJ1-1	-	-	TRBV29-1	TGCAGCGTTGAAAGGGGTCAGAACACTGAAGCTTTCTTT	CSVERGQNTEAFF
TRBJ2-5	-	-	TRBV7-2	TGTGCCAGCAGCTTAGTTGAGGGGACCCAGTACTTC	CASSLVEGTQYF
TRBJ2-3	TRBD1	-	TRBV6-1	TGTGCCAGCAGGACAGGGGGGAGCACAGATACGCAGTATTTT	CASRTGGSTDTQYF
TRBJ2-7	TRBD2	-	TRBV18	TGTGCCAGCTCACCCGGAAGCGGGAGGGAGACCTACGAGCAGTACTTC	CASSPGSGRETYEQYF
TRBJ2-2	TRBD1	-	TRBV13	TGTGCCAGCAGCTTTAGGCAGGGGGCCGGCGGGGAGCTGTTTTTT	CASSFRQGAGGELFF
TRBJ2-7	-	-	TRBV15	TGTGCCACCTCCAGGAGGCGGGAGAGGGGGGAGCAGTACTTC	CATSRRRERGEQYF
TRBJ2-7	-	-	TRBV5-6	TGTGCCAGCAGCTTCATTGGGATCTACGAGCAGTACTTC	CASSFIGIYEQYF
TRBJ2-7	-	-	TRBV14	TGTGCCAGAGCAGTTACATATTCCTACGAGCAGTACTTC	CARAVTYSYEQYF
TRBJ1-1	-	large	TRBV19	TGTGCCAGTACCTCCTTGAAGACGAGGGCTGAAGCTTTCTTT	CASTSLKTRAEAFF
TRBJ2-3	TRBD2	-	TRBV2	TGTGCCAGCAGCCCCGAAAGCGGGGCTCACCCAGATACGCAGTATTTT	CASSPESGAHPDTQYF
TRBJ2-3	-	few	TRBV4-1	TGCGCCAGCAGCCAACGTGAAGATACGCAGTATTTT	CASSQREDTQYF
TRBJ2-3	TRBD1	-	TRBV19	TGTGCCAGTAGTATAGCGGCCCCGGGACAGGGGGCAGATACGCAGTATTTT	CASSIAAPGQGADTQYF
TRBJ2-1	TRBD2	-	TRBV19	TGTGCCAGTAGTCTGCTAGCGGGGTCCTACAATGAGCAGTTCTTC	CASSLLAGSYNEQFF
TRBJ2-7	TRBD2	-	TRBV25-1	TGTGCCAGCAGTGAATTGGGGGGGACCTCCTACGAGCAGTACTTC	CASSELGGTSYEQYF
TRBJ2-1	-	-	TRBV28	TGTGCCAGCACTGCGCTAGACTCCTACAATGAGCAGTTCTTC	CASTALDSYNEQFF
TRBJ2-2	-	-	TRBV2	TGTGCCAGCTCGAGCCTGTACGGGGAGCTGTTTTTT	CASSSLYGELFF
TRBJ1-6	-	-	TRBV7-2	TGTGCCAGCAGCTTAGATGTGGGGAGCGGTTCACCCCTCCACTTT	CASSLDVGSGSPLHF
TRBJ2-7	TRBD2	-	TRBV4-1	TGCGCCAGCAGCCAACCCGGGTGGTCTAGCGGGGACTACGAGCAGTACTTC	CASSQPGWSSGDYEQYF
TRBJ2-6	-	-	TRBV9	TGTGCCAGCAGCGCGGGGCATTCTGGGGCCAACGTCCTGACTTTC	CASSAGHSGANVLTF
TRBJ2-3	-	-	TRBV5-1	TGCGCCAGCAGCGTACAGGGAAGGGGAGGCACAGATACGCAGTATTTT	CASSVQGRGGTDTQYF
TRBJ1-5	TRBD1	-	TRBV6-5	TGTGCCAGCAGTGGGGACAGGGGGCTTCTGCAGCCCCAGCATTTT	CASSGDRGLLQPQHF
TRBJ2-2	TRBD1	-	TRBV10-3	TGTGCCATCACCCAGGGGGTCGACACCGGGGAGCTGTTTTTT	CAITQGVDTGELFF
TRBJ2-1	TRBD2	-	TRBV28	TGTGCCTGCGGTCGGCGGGAGAATGAGCAGTTCTTC	CACGRRENEQFF
TRBJ1-2	-	few	TRBV10-3	TGTGCCATCAGTGAGTCACGTCAGACTTCTGGAGGCTACACCTTC	CAISESRQTSGGYTF
TRBJ2-5	TRBD2	-	TRBV6-5	TGTGCCAGCAGTTACTCGGGACTAGCGGGAGGAGAGACCCAGTACTTC	CASSYSGLAGGETQYF
TRBJ2-3	-	-	TRBV15	TGTGCCACCAGCAGCTCCAGGGACACAGATACGCAGTATTTT	CATSSSRDTDTQYF
TRBJ2-3	-	-	TRBV29-1	TGCAGCGTTGAAGACGATTTTCGGACGGCGCAGTATTTT	CSVEDDFRTAQYF
TRBJ2-7	-	-	TRBV6-5	TGTGCCAGCAGTTACTCGCAGGCGGGGTACGAGCAGTACTTC	CASSYSQAGYEQYF
TRBJ1-2	-	-	TRBV6-5	TGTGCCAGCACCAGTGATGGCTACACCTTC	CASTSDGYTF
TRBJ2-1	-	-	TRBV6-4	TGTGCCAGCAGTGACTCGTTTGGCGGTGAGCAGTTCTTC	CASSDSFGGEQFF
TRBJ1-2	-	-	TRBV5-6	TGTGCCAGCAGCTCCCCCGGGGGAGGGGAAGGTGGCTACACCTTC	CASSSPGGGEGGYTF
TRBJ2-1	TRBD2	few	TRBV19	TGTGCCAGTAGTATTAGAGCGGGAGGCTACAATGAGCAGTTCTTC	CASSIRAGGYNEQFF
TRBJ1-5	-	-	TRBV7-2	TGTGCCAGCAGCTTAGTTGCAGGCGTCTCTCAGCCCCAGCATTTT	CASSLVAGVSQPQHF
TRBJ2-3	-	-	TRBV5-4	TGTGCCAGCAGCTCCCTGGATGCAGATACGCAGTATTTT	CASSSLDADTQYF
TRBJ2-7	-	-	TRBV19	TGTGCCAGTAGTAGCCAGGCGGCATCCTACGAGCAGTACTTC	CASSSQAASYEQYF
TRBJ2-7	-	few	TRBV11-1	TGTGCCAGCAGCTTAGTCGGGGGTATCGACGAGCAGTACTTC	CASSLVGGIDEQYF
TRBJ2-3	TRBD2	-	TRBV27	TGTGCCAGCAGTCTATTTCTAGCGGGCACAGATACGCAGTATTTT	CASSLFLAGTDTQYF